This entry lists 7 T cell receptor beta chains sequenced from one sample in a study of persistence of HIV-infected CD4 T cells. Antigen specificity for these receptors is unknown. This was the immunoSEQ version 4 assay in survey mode. Repertoires were generated with immunoSEQ multiplex PCR, while TCRdb's copy carries only in-frame clones and drops some. Of some 40,000 clones in the sample, approximately 91% were seen once. Anti-CD3/anti-CD28 beads served as a nonspecific positive control stimulus. Sorting selected CD4+ T cells upregulating both CD40 ligand and CD69. The sample was CD4+ T cells sorted from PBMCs after roughly 18-hour stimulation, taken from a patient who received antiretroviral therapy. These receptors were taken from an adult man with HIV who was CMV-seropositive.

This clone was observed once. The chain has TRBV3-1 (or the pseudogene TRBV3-2) and TRBJ2-3; D possibly matches TRBD1 or TRBD2 (6 bases each). Between the trimmed V and J ends, which lost 10 bases and 4 bases, there was a span of 15 bases. CDR1 LGHDT and CDR2 YNNKEL come from the germline V gene (reference sequence). CDR3 length: 13 residues. The CDR3 coding sequence is TGTGCCATATCCTCGAGGGGGGCAGATACGCAGTATTTT. Translation: CAISSRGADTQYF.

V is TRBV2 and J is TRBJ1-2; 8 nucleotides match TRBD1. The CDR3 sequence is 13 residues long. Germline V lookup: CDR1 SNHLY, CDR2 FYNNEI. V trimming: 3 bases; J trimming: 7 bases; junction bases outside the gene matches: 4. CDR3 nucleotide sequence: TGTGCCAGCAGTGACTCAGGGGGCCGTGGCTACACCTTC. This sequence encodes CASSDSGGRGYTF. The variable domain in full, completed from reference TRBV2 and TRBJ1-2, reads EPEVTQTPSHQVTQMGQEVILRCVPISNHLYFYWYRQILGQKVEFLVSFYNNEISEKSEIFDDQFSVERPDGSNFTLKIRSTKLEDSAMYFCASSDSGGRGYTFGSGTRLTVV.

This chain links TRBV3-1 (or the pseudogene TRBV3-2) with TRBJ2-7, with 10 bases identical to TRBD2. J lost 6 bases, V lost 0 bases, and 5 bases had no gene match. Germline CDR1 and CDR2: LGHDT and YNNKEL (reference sequence). This CDR3 is 15 amino acids long. Written as DNA, the CDR3 is TGTGCCAGCAGCCAAGAATACCTAGCGGGGGCCGAGCAGTACTTC. This codes for CASSQEYLAGAEQYF.

The rearrangement joins TRBV7-9 to TRBJ1-1; 7 nucleotides agree with TRBD1. J lost 3 bases, V lost 1 base, and 5 bases had no gene match. The CDR3 length is 15 residues. Germline assignment: CDR1 SEHNR and CDR2 FQNEAQ (reference sequence). The CDR3 sequence: CASSLGQGRDTEAFF. DNA for the CDR3: TGTGCCAGCAGCTTAGGACAGGGAAGAGACACTGAAGCTTTCTTT.

The chain is built from TRBV2 and TRBJ2-3; 9 positions agree with TRBD2. With V trimmed by 6 bases and J by 6 bases, 7 bases remained unmatched. In germline, CDR1 is SNHLY, CDR2 FYNNEI. CDR3 length equals 14 residues. CDR3 coding DNA: TGTGCCAGCAGCGGGACTAGCTGGTGGGATACGCAGTATTTT. It yields the protein CASSGTSWWDTQYF.

This chain links TRBV28 with TRBJ1-1; possibly TRBD1 for D (5 bases). CDR3 length: 14 residues. V lost 2 bases to trimming and J lost 0 bases, with 7 bases between them. Looked up from germline, CDR1 is MDHEN and CDR2 is SYDVKM. CDR3 in DNA: TGTGCCAGCAGTTTAGGGACGGTGAACACTGAAGCTTTCTTT. It yields the protein CASSLGTVNTEAFF.

This clone showed up just once. Here the CDR3 DNA reads TGTGCCAGCAGCTTGTTTCTAGGTCGGCGAAACGAGCAGTACTTC. This gives the protein CASSLFLGRRNEQYF. This rearrangement joins TRBV5-6 to TRBJ2-7; D is uncertain. The CDR3 consists of 15 residues. CDR1 and CDR2 (germline): SGHDT, YYEEEE. The ends were cut back, 1 base at V and 5 bases at J, with 16 bases in the middle.